This TCR beta chain was recorded in a study of blood T cell repertoires in COVID-19. In the original workflow: The assay estimated nucleated cells by amplifying reference gene primers. Method: immunoSEQ multiplex PCR; TCRdb's copy keeps in-frame clones and lacks some. Clonal size and the V and J genes are those of that table, whereas D and trimming came from the DNA. There are around 460,000 clones in the sample; around 90% occur only once, and 0.8% to 0.85% lies in the top ten. This CDR3 is built from 15 residues. V shed 5 bases, J shed 9 bases, and the junction held 18 bases outside the gene matches. Germline V lookup: CDR1 GTSNPN, CDR2 SVGIG (reference sequence). The Seattle patients, enrolled during active infection, were followed longitudinally.

Sequencing was performed on peripheral blood. The sequence was collected from a man aged 18 to 35 with COVID-19, enrolled during active disease. The chain employs TRBV30 and TRBJ1-2; 7 nucleotides line up with TRBD1. This chain's CDR3 is CAWAGTAVGEVSYTF. The CDR3 coding sequence is TGTGCCTGGGCCGGGACAGCCGTTGGTGAAGTTAGCTACACCTTC. The full variable domain, rest sourced from reference TRBV30 and TRBJ1-2, is SQTIHQWPATLVQPVGSPLSLECTVEGTSNPNLYWYRQAAGRGLQLLFYSVGIGQISSEVPQNLSASRPQDRQFILSSKKLLLSDSGFYLCAWAGTAVGEVSYTFGSGTRLTVV.